This is a list of T cell receptor beta chains from one sample in a study of blood T cell repertoires in COVID-19. Sequenced by immunoSEQ multiplex PCR; TCRdb stores in-frame clones only, minus some. The profile shows around 250,000 clones, about 91% of them singletons. Sequenced: peripheral blood. These receptors were taken from a woman aged 40 to 50 who had recovered from COVID-19. CDR3s leave out the opening cysteine and the closing phenylalanine or tryptophan. For some rows the clone size is stated as once, few or many, or as a class when expanded; others skip it.

v_gene	j_gene	abundance	CDR3aa
TRBV5-5	TRBJ2-1	-	ASSLNGLAGALYNEQF
TRBV10-3	TRBJ2-1	-	AISSQANEQF
TRBV6-6	TRBJ2-5	-	ASSPGTGETQY
TRBV28	TRBJ1-4	-	ASRTGTGHEKLF
TRBV2	TRBJ1-5	-	ASSAGQGNQPQH
TRBV5-4	TRBJ1-1	few	ASSRRAGGGTEAF
TRBV2	TRBJ2-3	-	ASCARLAGVDTQY
TRBV5-1	TRBJ2-5	-	ASSWIVGAEETQY
TRBV19	TRBJ2-2	-	ASSIGTSGRGTGELF
TRBV19	TRBJ1-2	-	AAHSGTGVVGYT
TRBV12-5	TRBJ2-3	-	ASGQGQGMDTQY
TRBV4-1	TRBJ1-1	-	ASSPATAGGFDEAF
TRBV15	TRBJ2-3	-	ATSRGSLAADTQY
TRBV24-1	TRBJ2-1	-	ATKSSRDRVDEQF
TRBV19	TRBJ2-2	-	ASKERGGLANTGELF
TRBV18	TRBJ2-3	-	ASSPVFSAGPLSTDTQY
TRBV4-3	TRBJ2-5	-	ASSPLEASGRETQY
TRBV10-3	TRBJ1-2	-	AISRDPAGYGYT
TRBV19	TRBJ1-4	-	ASSTSGRVGEKLF
TRBV28	TRBJ2-7	once	ASTSPGQSPYEQY